The 23 T cell receptor beta chains given below trace back to one sample, sequenced in a study of T cell responses to AZD1222 COVID-19 vaccine. Some clones are missing from TCRdb's copy, which holds only in-frame ones; the method was immunoSEQ multiplex PCR. This table holds some 140,000 clones, 75% to 95% found once. The sample was peripheral blood, taken 28 days after the second AZD1222 dose. The receptors originated from an adult who received the AZD1222 COVID-19 vaccine.

The chain combines TRBV27 with TRBJ1-5; D unclear. The V end lost 5 bases, the J end lost 3 bases, and 8 bases lay between the germline ends. The germline CDR1 and CDR2 sequences are MNHEY and SMNVEV (reference sequence). There are 13 residues in the CDR3. The CDR3 protein is CASSRQNNQPQHF. The DNA for the CDR3 is TGTGCCAGCAGTCGTCAGAACAATCAGCCCCAGCATTTT.

This clone was seen a single time. V and J are TRBV7-2 and TRBJ1-2; D not resolved. The V gene lost 3 bases and the J gene lost 2 bases, with 7 bases spanning the gap. The CDR3 spans 13 residues. Germline V CDR1 and CDR2: SGHTA, FQGNSA. This chain's CDR3 is CASSFAGNYGYTF. CDR3 nucleotide sequence: TGTGCCAGCAGCTTCGCAGGCAACTATGGCTACACCTTC. Drawing the rest from reference TRBV7-2 and TRBJ1-2, the complete variable domain is GAGVSQSPSNKVTEKGKDVELRCDPISGHTALYWYRQSLGQGLEFLIYFQGNSAPDKSGLPSDRFSAERTGGSVSTLTIQRTQQEDSAVYLCASSFAGNYGYTFGSGTRLTVV.

In nucleotides, the CDR3 is TGTGCCAGCAGTTACTCCTGGGACACCCCGGGAACTTTCTTT. Translated: CASSYSWDTPGTFF. This rearrangement joins TRBV6-5 to TRBJ1-1; D perhaps matches TRBD1 (6 bases). Germline V gene lookup returns CDR1 MNHEY and CDR2 SVGAGI. Trimming removed 0 bases at V and 12 bases at J, with 17 bases between. The CDR3 runs to 14 residues.

The chain has TRBV7-3 and TRBJ2-1; 11 bases are shared with TRBD2. Trimming took 1 base from V and 4 from J; bases not matched to a gene: 6. Germline V gene lookup returns CDR1 SGHTA and CDR2 FQGTGA. The CDR3 loop spans 17 amino acids. CDR3 in amino acids: CASSLRGTSGSYNEQFF. The CDR3 DNA sequence: TGTGCCAGCAGCTTAAGAGGGACTAGCGGAAGTTACAATGAGCAGTTCTTC. The variable domain in full, with the rest retrieved from reference TRBV7-3 and TRBJ2-1, is GAGVSQTPSNKVTEKGKYVELRCDPISGHTALYWYRQSLGQGPEFLIYFQGTGAADDSGLPNDRFFAVRPEGSVSTLKIQRTERGDSAVYLCASSLRGTSGSYNEQFFGPGTRLTVL.

The chain links TRBV2 to TRBJ1-2; D possibly corresponds to TRBD1 (5 bases). CDR3 length: 14 amino acids. Germline CDR1 SNHLY, CDR2 FYNNEI. The germline V and J ends were trimmed by 4 bases and 2 bases, with 11 bases remaining between them. CDR3 amino acids: CASSVAGVNYGYTF. DNA for the CDR3: TGTGCCAGCAGTGTGGCGGGGGTCAACTATGGCTACACCTTC.

This rearrangement joins TRBV12-3 or TRBV12-4 to TRBJ2-3; 7 bases map to TRBD2. J was trimmed by 13 bases and V by 5 bases; bases with no gene match: 9. The CDR3 totals 12 residues. The CDR3, as DNA: TGTGCCAGCAGTATCGTCGCGGGGGACGAGTATTTT. It translates to CASSIVAGDEYF.

The gene calls are TRBV28 and TRBJ1-1; tentative D call: TRBD1 (5 bases). The germline V gene encodes CDR1 MDHEN and CDR2 SYDVKM. V was trimmed by 7 bases and J by 0 bases, leaving 12 bases between them. The CDR3 sequence is 14 residues long. CDR3 nucleotides: TGTGCCAGCACCCGAGAGGGGATGAACACTGAAGCTTTCTTT. It specifies CASTREGMNTEAFF.

The rearrangement links TRBV27 to TRBJ1-5; D is ambiguous. V dropped 6 bases and J dropped 0 bases, with 12 bases sitting between them. CDR3 length: 15 amino acids. Germline V gene lookup returns CDR1 MNHEY and CDR2 SMNVEV (reference sequence). For the CDR3, the DNA is TGTGCCAGCAGGTTAACGGACTATAGCAATCAGCCCCAGCATTTT. Protein product: CASRLTDYSNQPQHF.

The chain is built from TRBV19 and TRBJ2-5, with D perhaps matching TRBD1 (5 bases). Germline V lookup: CDR1 LNHDA, CDR2 SQIVND (reference sequence). The CDR3 runs 14 residues. V was trimmed by 1 base and J by 7 bases, leaving 13 bases between them. CDR3 nucleotides: TGTGCCAGTAGTATAGGGAAGGGGAAGGGGACCCAGTACTTC. This encodes CASSIGKGKGTQYF. The whole variable domain, filled in from reference TRBV19 and TRBJ2-5, reads DGGITQSPKYLFRKEGQNVTLSCEQNLNHDAMYWYRQDPGQGLRLIYYSQIVNDFQKGDIAEGYSVSREKKESFPLTVTSAQKNPTAFYLCASSIGKGKGTQYFGPGTRLLVL.

The count of this clone is one. This chain links TRBV5-1 with TRBJ1-2; 7 positions agree with TRBD1. The CDR3 is 14 residues long. Germline CDR1 reads SGHRS; CDR2 reads YFSETQ. The V segment lost 4 bases and the J segment 8 bases; nucleotides outside the gene matches: 11. As DNA, the CDR3 is TGCGCCAGCAGCAGAACAGGGGAGGTAGGCGGCTACACCTTC. Amino acids: CASSRTGEVGGYTF.

This chain joins TRBV28 and TRBJ2-7, with no clear D. Germline values: CDR1 MDHEN, CDR2 SYDVKM. The CDR3 totals 11 residues. Deletions cut 8 bases from V and 4 bases from J, with 9 bases between. The CDR3 loop is CASGDAYEQYV. CDR3 bases: TGTGCCAGCGGGGATGCATACGAGCAGTACGTC.

This rearrangement joins TRBV5-6 to TRBJ1-2; 7 nucleotides align to TRBD1. The CDR3 spans 15 residues. With 3 bases clipped from V and 4 bases from J, the junction kept 9 bases outside the gene matches. From germline, CDR1 is SGHDT and CDR2 YYEEEE. The CDR3 sequence is CASSSRDRVAYGYTF. The CDR3 coding sequence is TGTGCCAGCAGCTCCAGAGACAGGGTTGCCTATGGCTACACCTTC.

The rearrangement links TRBV9 to TRBJ1-3; the D gene is possibly TRBD1 (6 bases). The germline CDR1 and CDR2 sequences are SGDLS and YYNGEE. The length of the CDR3 is 14 residues. Trimming removed 4 bases from V and 2 bases from J, with 10 bases in between. CDR3 bases: TGTGCCAGCAGCTCGGGGGGGCCTGGAAACACCATATATTTT. Translation: CASSSGGPGNTIYF.

This chain joins TRBV3-1 (or the pseudogene TRBV3-2) and TRBJ1-5; D is perhaps TRBD1 (5 bases). Trimming removed 1 base at V and 9 bases at J, with 16 bases between. Germline CDR1 LGHDT, CDR2 YNNKEL (reference sequence). The CDR3 consists of 15 residues. CDR3 sequence (DNA): TGTGCCAGCAGCCAAGGGGCCCAGGGTAGGGGGCCCCAGCATTTT. Encoded protein: CASSQGAQGRGPQHF.

The CDR3 reads CASSSGHLNTEAFF. CDR3 bases: TGTGCCAGCAGCTCGGGACACTTGAACACTGAAGCTTTCTTT. This sequence joins TRBV5-5 and TRBJ1-1; D might be TRBD1 (6 bases). Germline assignment: CDR1 SGHKS and CDR2 YYEKEE (reference sequence). The CDR3 contains 14 residues. V was shortened by 3 bases and J by 0 bases, with 9 bases between the two germline ends.

The gene calls are TRBV19 and TRBJ1-1; D is unclear. The V gene's germline CDR1 is LNHDA and CDR2 SQIVND (reference sequence). With 2 bases removed from V and 5 bases from J, the gap between germline ends came to 15 bases. The CDR3 runs to 15 residues. In DNA form, the CDR3 reads TGTGCCAGTAGTATATCTTATACCCCGGGTACTGAAGCTTTCTTT. Its translation: CASSISYTPGTEAFF.

V gene TRBV29-1 combines with J gene TRBJ1-5; TRBD1 might be the D (5 bases). Germline loops: CDR1 SQVTM, CDR2 ANQGSEA. Deletions cut 7 bases from V and 1 base from J, with 8 bases between. The CDR3 contains 12 residues. CDR3 nucleotide sequence: TGCAGCGCTCAGGGAAGCAATCAGCCCCAGCATTTT. It translates to CSAQGSNQPQHF. The complete variable domain, with remaining parts taken from reference TRBV29-1 and TRBJ1-5, reads SAVISQKPSRDICQRGTSLTIQCQVDSQVTMMFWYRQQPGQSLTLIATANQGSEATYESGFVIDKFPISRPNLTFSTLTVSNMSPEDSSIYLCSAQGSNQPQHFGDGTRLSIL.

The V call is TRBV19, the J call TRBJ1-5; no definite D call. This CDR3 contains 15 residues. V was shortened by 4 bases and J by 0 bases, with 10 bases between the two germline ends. Germline V CDR1 and CDR2: LNHDA, SQIVND (reference sequence). The CDR3 here is CASSTPLGSNQPQHF. CDR3 bases: TGTGCCAGTAGTACCCCACTGGGTAGCAATCAGCCCCAGCATTTT.

The rearrangement links TRBV19 to TRBJ1-3, with no clear D. Per the germline V gene, CDR1 is LNHDA and CDR2 is SQIVND (reference sequence). This CDR3 region has 16 residues. The V end lost 1 base, the J end lost 0 bases, and 10 bases lay between the germline ends. The chain's CDR3 is CASSIGSLLSGNTIYF. The CDR3 nucleotides are TGTGCCAGTAGTATAGGAAGTCTCCTCTCTGGAAACACCATATATTTT.

This rearrangement joins TRBV7-9 to TRBJ2-3; possibly TRBD2 for D (5 bases). CDR1 SEHNR and CDR2 FQNEAQ come from the germline V gene (reference sequence). The CDR3 sequence is 16 residues long. V lost 5 bases, J lost 4 bases, and 19 bases lay in between. The CDR3 DNA follows: TGTGCCAGCAGCCCACCAGCGAATAGAGGGTCAGATACGCAGTATTTT. It codes for CASSPPANRGSDTQYF.

The chain employs TRBV19 and TRBJ1-4; 11 positions agree with TRBD1. J lost 10 bases, V lost 1 base, and 5 bases had no gene match. CDR3 length: 15 amino acids. Germline V gives CDR1 LNHDA, CDR2 SQIVND (reference sequence). The CDR3, as DNA: TGTGCCAGTAGTATAGCTTGGACAGGGGGCGGAAAACTGTTTTTT. Its protein product is CASSIAWTGGGKLFF.

V usage is TRBV6-2 or TRBV6-3 and J usage is TRBJ2-1; tentative D call: TRBD1 (6 bases). Trimming left V 2 bases short and J 6 bases short, with 8 bases between. Germline CDR1 is MNHEY and CDR2 is SVGEGT. The CDR3 spans 13 residues. This CDR3 is CASSYTGSNEQFF. Here the CDR3 DNA reads TGTGCCAGCAGTTACACAGGGAGCAATGAGCAGTTCTTC.

This chain uses TRBV7-9 with TRBJ2-2; 12 bases line up with TRBD2. The ends lost 5 bases at V and 6 bases at J; junction bases unmatched: 10. The CDR3 runs 17 residues. Per the germline V gene, CDR1 is SEHNR and CDR2 is FQNEAQ (reference sequence). Here the CDR3 reads CASSPALAGGPAGELFF. Written as DNA, the CDR3 is TGTGCCAGCAGCCCGGCGCTAGCGGGGGGGCCTGCCGGGGAGCTGTTTTTT. Together with reference TRBV7-9 and TRBJ2-2, the CDR3 gives the full variable domain: DTGVSQNPRHKITKRGQNVTFRCDPISEHNRLYWYRQTLGQGPEFLTYFQNEAQLEKSRLLSDRFSAERPKGSFSTLEIQRTEQGDSAMYLCASSPALAGGPAGELFFGEGSRLTVL.